The entry that follows covers one T cell receptor (beta chain) sequence. Its antigen is unidentified. This specimen comes from a study of T cell responses to AZD1222 COVID-19 vaccine. The CDR3 runs to 15 residues. V was pared by 6 bases and J by 4 bases, with 7 bases of the junction left unmatched. Germline values: CDR1 KGHSH, CDR2 LQKENI. Clones were read by immunoSEQ multiplex PCR, and TCRdb kept only the in-frame ones, dropping some. The sample holds approximately 110,000 clones, about 91% seen once. Study-wide results and caveats: Donors in the cohort were predominantly white British and more often female, and clonal diversity was possibly underestimated.

The clonotype comes from an adult who received the AZD1222 COVID-19 vaccine. V gene TRBV18 combines with J gene TRBJ1-5; 9 nucleotides align to TRBD1. The sequencing used peripheral blood, collected 28 days after the second AZD1222 dose. CDR3 DNA sequence: TGTGCCAGCTCCCCCCGGACAGGGGAGAATCAGCCCCAGCATTTT. Translated, it gives CASSPRTGENQPQHF.